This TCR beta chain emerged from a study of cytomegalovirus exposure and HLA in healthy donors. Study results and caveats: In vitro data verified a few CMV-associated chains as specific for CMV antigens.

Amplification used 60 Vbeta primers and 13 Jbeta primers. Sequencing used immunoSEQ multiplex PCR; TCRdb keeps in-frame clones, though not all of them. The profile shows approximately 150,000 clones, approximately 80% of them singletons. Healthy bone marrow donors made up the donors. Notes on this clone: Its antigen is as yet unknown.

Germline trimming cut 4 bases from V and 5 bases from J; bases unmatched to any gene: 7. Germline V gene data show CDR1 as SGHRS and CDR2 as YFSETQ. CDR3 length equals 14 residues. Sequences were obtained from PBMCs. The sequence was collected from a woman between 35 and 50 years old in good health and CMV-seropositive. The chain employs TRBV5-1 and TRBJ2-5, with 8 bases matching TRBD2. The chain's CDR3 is CASSLSGGGETQYF. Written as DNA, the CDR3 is TGCGCCAGCAGCCTAAGCGGGGGCGGGGAGACCCAGTACTTC.